This T cell receptor beta chain was observed in a study of blood T cell repertoires in COVID-19. The CDR3 sequence is 16 residues long. The germline V and J ends were trimmed by 1 base and 3 bases, with 11 bases remaining between them. Germline V lookup: CDR1 SGHDT, CDR2 YYEEEE. Study members were between 18 and 89 years old and lived in approximately 25 US regions. TCRdb's table, derived via immunoSEQ multiplex PCR, lists solely in-frame clones and lacks some. The profile covers roughly 330,000 clones, with about 87% appearing a single time and less than 6% taken by the ten largest. Specimen: PBMCs or T cells enriched from blood (not recorded which). The rearrangement links TRBV5-6 to TRBJ1-6, with D possibly TRBD1 on 6 matching bases. This clonotype originated in a woman aged 25 to 39 who had recovered from COVID-19. The CDR3 is CASSLTGGVYNSPLHF. CDR3 nucleotide sequence: TGTGCCAGCAGCTTGACGGGGGGCGTCTATAATTCACCCCTCCACTTT.